The T cell receptor beta chain described here comes from a study of T cells in tuberculosis. Study overall: T cells were selected with CD1B tetramers loaded with glucose monomycolate.

Concerning this clone itself: Its antigen is unknown.

V was pared by 3 bases and J by 8 bases, with 10 bases of the junction left unmatched. The CDR3 extends over 15 amino acids. Germline V gene data show CDR1 as MDHEN and CDR2 as SYDVKM. Produced via immunoSEQ multiplex PCR; TCRdb's table is partial and in-frame only. The sample includes some 40,000 clones, around 95% of them seen just once. Study observations and caveats: Selection depended on which cryopreserved specimens were available.

The clonotype comes from a donor between 10 and 35 years old with latent tuberculosis or without tuberculosis infection. The V and J genes are TRBV28 and TRBJ2-4, with TRBD1 matching over 7 bases. The source material was PBMCs. The CDR3 bases are TGTGCCAGCAGTTTGTCTCCCGGGACAGTACACATTCAGTACTTC. Residues: CASSLSPGTVHIQYF.